This T cell receptor beta chain was captured in a study of T cell changes during pregnancy in multiple sclerosis. Sequencing used immunoSEQ multiplex PCR; TCRdb keeps in-frame clones, though not all of them. The sample shows approximately 41,000 clones, 90% of them seen only once. CDR3 size: 17 residues. Unmatched junction bases numbered 13, after V lost 5 bases and J lost 0 bases. CDR1 is SGHAT and CDR2 is FQNNGV in the germline V gene. The genes are TRBV11-2 and TRBJ2-7, with 7 bases fitting TRBD2. The receptor was isolated from a female donor with multiple sclerosis, enrolled in a pregnancy study. This sample comprised CD4+ T cells from peripheral blood mononuclear cells, obtained in the second trimester of pregnancy. This chain's CDR3 is CASSASPLKRGSYEQYF. The CDR3 DNA follows: TGTGCCAGCAGCGCATCTCCCCTTAAGCGGGGCTCCTACGAGCAGTACTTC.